Following are 24 T cell receptor beta chains from one sample sequenced in a study of OX40 agonist ivuxolimab in advanced cancers. TCRdb's copy holds only in-frame clones and misses some; the assay was immunoSEQ multiplex PCR. In the table there are roughly 90,000 clones, approximately 90% of which are singletons. Material: CD4+ or CD8+ T cells sorted from blood, obtained in a trial of the OX40 agonist ivuxolimab. Receptors were obtained from an adult with an advanced solid tumor such as melanoma, head and neck, liver or kidney cancer.

This clone has just a few counts. The V call is TRBV14, the J call TRBJ2-7; TRBD2 matches at 8 bases. This CDR3 has 16 amino acids. The junction had 12 bases not matched to a gene; V was cut back by 3 bases and J by 5 bases. Germline CDR1 and CDR2: SGHDN and FVKESK. In nucleotides, the CDR3 is TGTGCCAGCAGCCATGAGCGGACTAGCCGTGGCCACGAGCAGTACTTC. Its protein product is CASSHERTSRGHEQYF.

The V gene is TRBV7-2, the J gene TRBJ2-7; 12 bases map to TRBD2. Germline V gives CDR1 SGHTA, CDR2 FQGNSA. The CDR3 loop spans 16 amino acids. V dropped 7 bases and J dropped 6; count of bases not matched to a gene: 13. The CDR3 coding sequence is TGTGCCAGCACCCTCCAGAGGCGACTAGCGGGAGCCGAGCAGTACTTC. Protein: CASTLQRRLAGAEQYF.

This chain links TRBV28 with TRBJ1-2; no clear D. There are 11 residues in the CDR3. Trimming removed 2 bases from V and 6 bases from J, with 4 bases in between. Germline values: CDR1 MDHEN, CDR2 SYDVKM. The CDR3: CASSLAHGYTF. The CDR3 bases are TGTGCCAGCAGTTTAGCCCATGGCTACACCTTC.

The sample holds a few counts of this clone. This chain joins TRBV14 and TRBJ2-7; perhaps TRBD2 as D (6 bases). V was trimmed by 4 bases and J by 0 bases, leaving 7 bases between them. The CDR3 length is 13 residues. Germline V gene sequence: CDR1 SGHDN, CDR2 FVKESK. CDR3 DNA sequence: TGTGCCAGCAGCCCGGGAGCCTCCTACGAGCAGTACTTC. Translation gives CASSPGASYEQYF.

This clone was counted once. The chain links TRBV6-5 to TRBJ2-2, with D possibly TRBD1 on 6 matching bases. The germline gives CDR1 MNHEY, CDR2 SVGAGI. This CDR3 is built from 14 residues. V lost 6 bases and J lost 5, with 13 bases in between. The CDR3 coding sequence is TGTGCCAGCAGCCTCGTCAGGGGAACCGGGGAGCTGTTTTTT. Translating gives CASSLVRGTGELFF.

The V call is TRBV7-2, the J call TRBJ1-5; D is ambiguous. Trimming cost V 1 base and J 7 bases, with 8 bases left between them. This CDR3 spans 13 amino acids. Germline lookup yields CDR1 SGHTA and CDR2 FQGNSA. CDR3 nucleotide sequence: TGTGCCAGCAGCTTAGATACTGGGCAGCCCCAGCATTTT. It yields the protein CASSLDTGQPQHF. The full variable domain, with the rest looked up from reference TRBV7-2 and TRBJ1-5, is GAGVSQSPSNKVTEKGKDVELRCDPISGHTALYWYRQSLGQGLEFLIYFQGNSAPDKSGLPSDRFSAERTGGSVSTLTIQRTQQEDSAVYLCASSLDTGQPQHFGDGTRLSIL.

This sequence joins TRBV6-1 and TRBJ2-2, with 11 nucleotides matching TRBD1. The V gene's germline CDR1 is MNHNS and CDR2 SASEGT. Trimming took 7 bases from V and 4 from J; bases not matched to a gene: 5. This CDR3 comprises 15 residues. The CDR3 sequence: CASTGQGASTGELFF. Here the CDR3 DNA reads TGTGCCAGCACAGGACAGGGGGCATCCACCGGGGAGCTGTTTTTT.

The CDR3 reads CASSPQGGKTAGRVIEQYF. The CDR3 DNA reads as TGTGCCAGCAGCCCCCAAGGGGGGAAAACGGCGGGACGTGTTATCGAGCAGTACTTC. The gene calls are TRBV7-6 and TRBJ2-7, with D perhaps given as TRBD1 or TRBD2 (6 bases each). V gave up 5 bases and J gave up 6 bases, with 32 bases separating them. Germline V gene data show CDR1 as SGHVS and CDR2 as FNYEAQ. The CDR3 is 19 residues long.

The rearrangement links TRBV4-3 to TRBJ2-4, with D maybe TRBD1 (5 bases). The germline V gene encodes CDR1 LGHNA and CDR2 YSLEER. There are 19 residues in the CDR3. Trimming pared 0 bases from V and 0 bases from J, leaving 18 bases between. CDR3 in amino acids: CASSQEFQTYRLAKNIQYF. In DNA form, the CDR3 reads TGCGCCAGCAGCCAAGAATTCCAGACCTACAGGTTAGCCAAAAACATTCAGTACTTC.

This chain joins TRBV7-9 and TRBJ2-3; maybe TRBD2 (6 bases). Germline CDR1 and CDR2: SEHNR and FQNEAQ (reference sequence). This CDR3 spans 17 amino acids. Trimming stripped 5 bases from V and 3 bases from J, with 21 bases between. This CDR3 is CASSAARDDRITDTQYF. CDR3 in DNA: TGTGCCAGCAGCGCGGCGCGGGATGACCGTATTACAGATACGCAGTATTTT.

This clone was seen only once. This chain links TRBV5-1 with TRBJ2-7; TRBD1 matches 7 bases. Germline CDR1 reads SGHRS; CDR2 reads YFSETQ. The V segment lost 4 bases and the J segment 3 bases; nucleotides outside the gene matches: 7. The CDR3 contains 14 residues. Written as DNA, the CDR3 is TGCGCCAGCAGCCAACCGGGACAGCACTACGAGCAGTACTTC. This encodes CASSQPGQHYEQYF.

The genes are TRBV19 and TRBJ2-3; D is undetermined. Germline assignment: CDR1 LNHDA and CDR2 SQIVND (reference sequence). This CDR3 has 16 amino acids. V shed 6 bases and J shed 1 base, with 17 bases lying between them. In DNA, the CDR3 is TGTGCCAGTAGGAATCTGGGGATGGGCGGCACAGATACGCAGTATTTT. Translation: CASRNLGMGGTDTQYF. The full variable domain, completed using reference TRBV19 and TRBJ2-3, is DGGITQSPKYLFRKEGQNVTLSCEQNLNHDAMYWYRQDPGQGLRLIYYSQIVNDFQKGDIAEGYSVSREKKESFPLTVTSAQKNPTAFYLCASRNLGMGGTDTQYFGPGTRLTVL.

The V gene is TRBV5-6, the J gene TRBJ1-2, with D perhaps matching TRBD1 (6 bases). Germline V gives CDR1 SGHDT, CDR2 YYEEEE. The CDR3 is made up of 14 amino acids. The V gene lost 6 bases and the J gene lost 7 bases, with 19 bases spanning the gap. CDR3 DNA: TGTGCCAGCACCATGACAGGAACTAGGGGTGGCTACACCTTC. The encoded protein is CASTMTGTRGGYTF.

This chain joins TRBV10-1 and TRBJ2-5; tentatively, D is TRBD1 or TRBD2 (5 bases each). Germline loops: CDR1 WNHNN, CDR2 SYGVQD (reference sequence). The CDR3 totals 14 residues. V lost 7 bases to trimming and J lost 2 bases, with 14 bases between them. The CDR3 nucleotides read TGCGCCAGCATCTCTCCGGGACGGCAAGAGACCCAGTACTTC. This encodes CASISPGRQETQYF.

This clone was recorded only once. The chain combines TRBV5-1 with TRBJ1-3; the D gene is possibly TRBD1 (6 bases). Germline CDR1 is SGHRS and CDR2 is YFSETQ. V dropped 3 bases and J dropped 4 bases, with 11 bases sitting between them. The CDR3 totals 14 residues. CDR3 sequence reads: CASSSQGAGNTIYF. DNA for the CDR3: TGCGCCAGCAGCTCACAGGGCGCCGGAAACACCATATATTTT.

This chain uses TRBV4-1 with TRBJ2-3; 8 bases map to TRBD2. Germline CDR1 MGHRA, CDR2 YSYEKL. CDR3 size: 14 residues. V lost 4 bases, J lost 5 bases, and 5 bases stayed unmatched. Here the CDR3 reads CASSPGLAGDTQYF. Written as DNA, the CDR3 is TGCGCCAGCAGCCCCGGGCTAGCGGGAGATACGCAGTATTTT.

This chain connects TRBV18 to TRBJ2-7; 7 bases line up with TRBD2. The ends lost 3 bases at V and 7 bases at J; junction bases unmatched: 6. The germline gives CDR1 KGHSH, CDR2 LQKENI. The CDR3 consists of 13 residues. In DNA, the CDR3 is TGTGCCAGCTCACCTCGGGAGGCGGGAGAGCAGTACTTC. Residues: CASSPREAGEQYF.

The V gene is TRBV5-1, the J gene TRBJ1-5; unclear D gene. V was clipped by 0 bases and J by 0 bases, with 7 bases between them. Germline V gene lookup returns CDR1 SGHRS and CDR2 YFSETQ. The CDR3 loop spans 15 amino acids. CDR3 nucleotide sequence: TGCGCCAGCAGCTTGGATGGCAGTAGCAATCAGCCCCAGCATTTT. The encoded protein is CASSLDGSSNQPQHF.

This chain links TRBV7-2 with TRBJ2-5; D perhaps matches TRBD2 (5 bases). The CDR3 sequence is 15 residues long. CDR1 and CDR2 (germline): SGHTA, FQGNSA. Trimming removed 0 bases from V and 1 base from J, with 9 bases in between. CDR3 DNA: TGTGCCAGCAGCTTAGCGGGAGCCCTCCAAGAGACCCAGTACTTC. It yields the protein CASSLAGALQETQYF. Full variable domain (rest looked up from reference TRBV7-2 and TRBJ2-5): GAGVSQSPSNKVTEKGKDVELRCDPISGHTALYWYRQSLGQGLEFLIYFQGNSAPDKSGLPSDRFSAERTGGSVSTLTIQRTQQEDSAVYLCASSLAGALQETQYFGPGTRLLVL.

The J gene is TRBJ2-7, the V gene TRBV29-1; D is unclear. The germline V gene has CDR1 SQVTM and CDR2 ANQGSEA. The V gene lost 6 bases and the J gene lost 3 bases, with 9 bases spanning the gap. The CDR3 has 11 amino acids. CDR3 protein: CSVSTNYEQYF. The CDR3 nucleotides are TGCAGCGTCTCCACCAACTACGAGCAGTACTTC.

This chain uses TRBV10-3 with TRBJ2-7, with D unresolved. Per the germline V gene, CDR1 is ENHRY and CDR2 is SYGVKD. CDR3 size: 13 residues. V was cut by 3 bases and J by 4 bases, with 10 bases left in between. CDR3 bases: TGTGCCATCAGTGATCAGACCCGATACGAGCAGTACTTC. Its protein product is CAISDQTRYEQYF.

The chain recombines TRBV10-3 with TRBJ2-7; 13 bases align to TRBD2. The V and J ends lost 10 bases and 3 bases, in that order; junction bases with no gene match: 15. CDR1 and CDR2 from the germline V gene are ENHRY and SYGVKD. This CDR3 has 17 residues. CDR3 loop: CATSTGTSGNRIYEQYF. The CDR3 DNA sequence: TGTGCCACCTCCACCGGGACTAGCGGGAATAGGATCTACGAGCAGTACTTC.

The chain recombines TRBV19 with TRBJ2-7; 8 nucleotides align to TRBD1. V was pared by 6 bases and J by 2 bases, with 6 bases of the junction left unmatched. The V gene's germline CDR1 is LNHDA and CDR2 SQIVND (reference sequence). This CDR3 is built from 14 residues. The CDR3 sequence is CASSTGTGTYEQYF. The CDR3 region has the DNA TGTGCCAGTAGCACCGGGACAGGAACCTACGAGCAGTACTTC.

This rearrangement joins TRBV28 to TRBJ2-7; D remains ambiguous. CDR1 and CDR2 from the germline V gene are MDHEN and SYDVKM. The CDR3 runs 14 residues. The ends were cut back, 5 bases at V and 2 bases at J, with 13 bases in the middle. CDR3 amino acids: CASSRSGPAYEQYF. DNA of the CDR3: TGTGCCAGCAGTAGATCAGGACCGGCCTACGAGCAGTACTTC.